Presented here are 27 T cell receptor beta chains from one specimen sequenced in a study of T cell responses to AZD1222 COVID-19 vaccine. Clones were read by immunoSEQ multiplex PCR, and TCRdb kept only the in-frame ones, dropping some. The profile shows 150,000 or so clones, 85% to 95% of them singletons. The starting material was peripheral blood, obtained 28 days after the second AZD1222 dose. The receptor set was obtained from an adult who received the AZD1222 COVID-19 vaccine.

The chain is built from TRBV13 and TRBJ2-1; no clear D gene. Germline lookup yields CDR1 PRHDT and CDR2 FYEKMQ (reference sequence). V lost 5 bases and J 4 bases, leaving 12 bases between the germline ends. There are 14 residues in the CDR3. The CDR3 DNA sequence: TGTGCCAGCAGCCCGTACAAACTTTACAATGAGCAGTTCTTC. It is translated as CASSPYKLYNEQFF. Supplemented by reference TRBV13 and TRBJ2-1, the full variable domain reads AAGVIQSPRHLIKEKRETATLKCYPIPRHDTVYWYQQGPGQDPQFLISFYEKMQSDKGSIPDRFSAQQFSDYHSELNMSSLELGDSALYFCASSPYKLYNEQFFGPGTRLTVL.

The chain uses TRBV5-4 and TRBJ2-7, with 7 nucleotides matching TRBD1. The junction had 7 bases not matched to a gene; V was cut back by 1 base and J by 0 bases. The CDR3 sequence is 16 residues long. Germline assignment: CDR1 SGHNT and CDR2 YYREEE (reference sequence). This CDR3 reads CASSLYPTGSSYEQYF. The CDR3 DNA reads TGTGCCAGCAGCTTGTACCCGACAGGGAGCTCCTACGAGCAGTACTTC.

The CDR3 reads CATSWQQNQPQHF. The CDR3 DNA sequence: TGTGCCACCAGTTGGCAGCAGAATCAGCCCCAGCATTTT. This rearrangement joins TRBV24-1 to TRBJ1-5; D gene ambiguous. The CDR3 consists of 13 residues. Germline assignment: CDR1 KGHDR and CDR2 SFDVKD. V was trimmed by 6 bases and J by 4 bases, leaving 9 bases between them.

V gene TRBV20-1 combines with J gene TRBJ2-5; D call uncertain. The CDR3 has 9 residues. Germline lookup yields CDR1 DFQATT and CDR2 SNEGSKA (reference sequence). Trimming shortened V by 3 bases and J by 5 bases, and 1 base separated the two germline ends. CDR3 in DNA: TGCAGTGCTAGGGAGACCCAGTACTTC. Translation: CSARETQYF.

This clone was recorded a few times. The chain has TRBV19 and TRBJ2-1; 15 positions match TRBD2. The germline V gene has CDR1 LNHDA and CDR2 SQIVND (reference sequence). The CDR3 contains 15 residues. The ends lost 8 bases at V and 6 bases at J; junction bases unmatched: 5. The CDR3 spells CASGTSGRLINEQFF. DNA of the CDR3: TGTGCCAGTGGGACTAGCGGGAGGTTAATCAATGAGCAGTTCTTC.

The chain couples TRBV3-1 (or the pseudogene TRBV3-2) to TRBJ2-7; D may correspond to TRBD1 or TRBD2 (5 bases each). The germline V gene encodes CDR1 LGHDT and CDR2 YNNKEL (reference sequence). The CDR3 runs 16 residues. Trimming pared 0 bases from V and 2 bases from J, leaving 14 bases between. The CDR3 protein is CASSQDRYRGTYEQYF. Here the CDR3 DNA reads TGTGCCAGCAGCCAAGACAGATACCGGGGCACCTACGAGCAGTACTTC.

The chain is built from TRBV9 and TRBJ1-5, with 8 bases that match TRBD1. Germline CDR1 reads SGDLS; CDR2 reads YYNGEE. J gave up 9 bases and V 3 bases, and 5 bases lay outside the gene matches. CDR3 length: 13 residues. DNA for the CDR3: TGTGCCAGCAGCGAGACCGGGACAGGGCCCCAGCATTTT. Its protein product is CASSETGTGPQHF.

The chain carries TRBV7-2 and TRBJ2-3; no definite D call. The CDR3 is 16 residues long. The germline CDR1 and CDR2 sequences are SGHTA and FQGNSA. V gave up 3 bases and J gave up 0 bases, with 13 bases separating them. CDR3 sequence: CASSFMGRASTDTQYF. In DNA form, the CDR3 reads TGTGCCAGCAGCTTCATGGGCAGAGCTAGCACAGATACGCAGTATTTT.

CDR3 sequence: CSVGKGATNYGYTF. The CDR3 DNA sequence: TGCAGCGTTGGGAAAGGGGCTACTAACTATGGCTACACCTTC. The chain employs TRBV29-1 and TRBJ1-2; a possible D gene is TRBD1 (5 bases). The germline V gene encodes CDR1 SQVTM and CDR2 ANQGSEA. Deletions cut 4 bases from V and 0 bases from J, with 12 bases between. The length of the CDR3 is 14 residues.

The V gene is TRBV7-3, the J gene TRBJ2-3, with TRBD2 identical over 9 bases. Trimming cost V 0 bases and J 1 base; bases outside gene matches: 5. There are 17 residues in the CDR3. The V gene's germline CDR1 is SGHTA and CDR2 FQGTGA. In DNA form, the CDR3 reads TGTGCCAGCAGCTTAACGGGGAGGACTAGCGGCACAGATACGCAGTATTTT. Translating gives CASSLTGRTSGTDTQYF.

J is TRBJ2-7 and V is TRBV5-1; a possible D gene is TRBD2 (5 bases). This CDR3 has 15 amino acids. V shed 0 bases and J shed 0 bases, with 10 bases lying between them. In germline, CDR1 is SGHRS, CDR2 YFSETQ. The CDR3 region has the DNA TGCGCCAGCAGCTTGGGGGTGGGGAGCTCCTACGAGCAGTACTTC. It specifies CASSLGVGSSYEQYF.

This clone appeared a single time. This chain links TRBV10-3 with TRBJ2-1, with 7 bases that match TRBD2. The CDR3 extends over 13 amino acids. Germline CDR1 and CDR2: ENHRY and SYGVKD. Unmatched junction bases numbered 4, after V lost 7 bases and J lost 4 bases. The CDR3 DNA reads TGTGCCATCACGAGCGGGGAATACAATGAGCAGTTCTTC. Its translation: CAITSGEYNEQFF.

CDR3 DNA: TGTGCCAGCACCCTACCACCTCCCTCAGTCTATGGCTACACCTTC. Residues: CASTLPPPSVYGYTF. This chain connects TRBV28 to TRBJ1-2; D is undetermined. Between the trimmed V and J ends, which lost 7 bases and 4 bases, there was a span of 19 bases. The CDR3 runs 15 residues. Germline V CDR1 and CDR2: MDHEN, SYDVKM.

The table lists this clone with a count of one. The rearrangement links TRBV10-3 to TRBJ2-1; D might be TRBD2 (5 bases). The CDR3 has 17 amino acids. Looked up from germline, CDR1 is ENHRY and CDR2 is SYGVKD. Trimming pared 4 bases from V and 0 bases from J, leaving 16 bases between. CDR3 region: CAISGTTGGSSYNEQFF. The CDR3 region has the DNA TGTGCCATCAGTGGGACCACCGGAGGAAGCTCCTACAATGAGCAGTTCTTC.

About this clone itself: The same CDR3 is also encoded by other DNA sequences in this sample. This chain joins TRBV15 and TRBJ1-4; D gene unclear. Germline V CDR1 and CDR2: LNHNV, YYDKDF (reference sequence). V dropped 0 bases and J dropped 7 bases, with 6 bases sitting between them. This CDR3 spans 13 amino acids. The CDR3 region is CATSRDPGEKLFF. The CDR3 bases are TGTGCCACCAGCAGAGATCCGGGTGAAAAACTGTTTTTT.

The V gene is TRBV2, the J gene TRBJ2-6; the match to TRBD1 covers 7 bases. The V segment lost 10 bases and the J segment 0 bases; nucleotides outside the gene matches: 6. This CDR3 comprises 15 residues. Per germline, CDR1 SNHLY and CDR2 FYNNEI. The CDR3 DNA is TGTGCCACAAGGGGACAGCGCTCTGGGGCCAACGTCCTGACTTTC. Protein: CATRGQRSGANVLTF.

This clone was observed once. The CDR3 sequence is CASSLDRVLNQPQHF. The CDR3 coding sequence is TGTGCCAGCAGCTTGGACAGGGTCCTAAATCAGCCCCAGCATTTT. V and J are TRBV5-4 and TRBJ1-5; TRBD1 might be the D (6 bases). The CDR3 sequence is 15 residues long. Germline V gene lookup returns CDR1 SGHNT and CDR2 YYREEE (reference sequence). Trimming removed 0 bases from V and 4 bases from J, with 11 bases in between.

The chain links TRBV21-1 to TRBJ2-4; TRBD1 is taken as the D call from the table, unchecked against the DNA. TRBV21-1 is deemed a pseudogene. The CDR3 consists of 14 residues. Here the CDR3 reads CASSKHVAKNIQYF. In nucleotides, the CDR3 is TGTGCCAGCAGCAAACATGTAGCCAAAAACATTCAGTACTTC.

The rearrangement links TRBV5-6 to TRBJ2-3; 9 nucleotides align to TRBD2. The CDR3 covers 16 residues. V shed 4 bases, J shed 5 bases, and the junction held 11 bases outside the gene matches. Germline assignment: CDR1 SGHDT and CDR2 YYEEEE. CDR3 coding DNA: TGTGCCAGCAGCCAGCCGGGACTAGCTGGATTAGATACGCAGTATTTT. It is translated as CASSQPGLAGLDTQYF.

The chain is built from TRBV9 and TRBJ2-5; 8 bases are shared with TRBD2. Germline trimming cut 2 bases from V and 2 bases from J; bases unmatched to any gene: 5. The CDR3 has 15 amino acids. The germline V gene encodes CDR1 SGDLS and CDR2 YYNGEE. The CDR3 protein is CASSVGTRPQETQYF. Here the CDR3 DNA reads TGTGCCAGCAGCGTCGGGACTAGACCTCAAGAGACCCAGTACTTC.

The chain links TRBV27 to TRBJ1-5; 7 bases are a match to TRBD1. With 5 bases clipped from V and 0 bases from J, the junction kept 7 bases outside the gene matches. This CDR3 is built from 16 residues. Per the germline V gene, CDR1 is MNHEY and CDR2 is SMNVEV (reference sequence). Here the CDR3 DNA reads TGTGCCAGCAGTCCGATCTACAGGGGTAGCAATCAGCCCCAGCATTTT. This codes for CASSPIYRGSNQPQHF.

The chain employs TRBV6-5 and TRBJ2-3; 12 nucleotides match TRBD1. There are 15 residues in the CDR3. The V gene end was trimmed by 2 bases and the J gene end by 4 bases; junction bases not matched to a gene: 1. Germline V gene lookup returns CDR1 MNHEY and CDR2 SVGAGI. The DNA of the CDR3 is TGTGCCAGCAGTTACGGGACAGGGGGCTCAGATACGCAGTATTTT. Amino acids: CASSYGTGGSDTQYF.

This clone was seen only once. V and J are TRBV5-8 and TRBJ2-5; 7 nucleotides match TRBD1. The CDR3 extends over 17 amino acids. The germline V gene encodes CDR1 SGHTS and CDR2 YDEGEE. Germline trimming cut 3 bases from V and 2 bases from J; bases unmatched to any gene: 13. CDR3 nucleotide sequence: TGTGCCAGCAGCTCCGGGGTGTTTAGGGGGCAACAAGAGACCCAGTACTTC. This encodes CASSSGVFRGQQETQYF. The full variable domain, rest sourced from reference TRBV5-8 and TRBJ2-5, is EAGVTQSPTHLIKTRGQQATLRCSPISGHTSVYWYQQALGLGLQFLLWYDEGEERNRGNFPPRFSGRQFPNYSSELNVNALELEDSALYLCASSSGVFRGQQETQYFGPGTRLLVL.

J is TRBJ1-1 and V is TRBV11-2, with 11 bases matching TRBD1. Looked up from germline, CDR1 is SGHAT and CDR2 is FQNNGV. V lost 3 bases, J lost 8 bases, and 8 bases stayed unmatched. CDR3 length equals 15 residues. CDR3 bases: TGTGCCAGCAGCTTCCACCGGGACAGGGGGTTCGAAGCTTTCTTT. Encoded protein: CASSFHRDRGFEAFF.

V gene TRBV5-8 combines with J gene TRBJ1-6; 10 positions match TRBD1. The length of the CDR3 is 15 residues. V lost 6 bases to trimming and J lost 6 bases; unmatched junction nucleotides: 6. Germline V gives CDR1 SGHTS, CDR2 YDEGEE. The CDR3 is CASNRQGAGNSPLHF. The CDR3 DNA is TGTGCCAGCAACCGACAGGGGGCTGGTAATTCACCCCTCCACTTT.

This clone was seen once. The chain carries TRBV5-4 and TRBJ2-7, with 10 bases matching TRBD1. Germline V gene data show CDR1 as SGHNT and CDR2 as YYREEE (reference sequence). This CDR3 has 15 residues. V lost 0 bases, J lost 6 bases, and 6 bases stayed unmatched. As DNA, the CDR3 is TGTGCCAGCAGCTTGGTGGGGACAGGGGCTGCCGAGCAGTACTTC. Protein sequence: CASSLVGTGAAEQYF.

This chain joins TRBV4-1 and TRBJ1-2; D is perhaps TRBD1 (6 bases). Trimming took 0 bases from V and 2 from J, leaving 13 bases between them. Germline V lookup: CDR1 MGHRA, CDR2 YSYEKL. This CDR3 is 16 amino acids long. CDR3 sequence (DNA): TGCGCCAGCAGCCAAGATTGGGGGCCACCAAACTATGGCTACACCTTC. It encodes CASSQDWGPPNYGYTF.